This TCR beta chain was recovered during a study of shared clonotypes between healthy human individuals. General study findings and limits: Among non-shared clonotypes, generation probabilities were lower than among those shared by all four donors.

The ends were cut back, 4 bases at V and 11 bases at J, with 24 bases in the middle. CDR3 length equals 15 residues. Per the germline V gene, CDR1 is SGDLS and CDR2 is YYNGEE. Comment on this clone: Its antigen remains unidentified.

Libraries were prepared by immunoSEQ multiplex PCR; TCRdb keeps only in-frame clonotypes and omits some of them. The sample includes about 2 million clones, over 85% of them seen just once. Terminally differentiated effector memory CD45RA+ cells were left out of the naive CD8 fraction, which was CD45RO-negative and positively selected for CCR7. Nashville, Tennessee was home to all donors, who were Caucasian adults. The sequenced sample consisted of naive CD8+ T cells sorted from blood. The genes are TRBV9 and TRBJ1-1, with D possibly TRBD1 on 5 matching bases. This receptor was taken from a man between 18 and 29 years old in good health. CDR3 sequence reads: CASSQSWTLETPAFF. The CDR3 region has the DNA TGTGCCAGCAGCCAGAGTTGGACACTCGAGACGCCGGCTTTCTTT. The entire variable domain, with the rest obtained from reference TRBV9 and TRBJ1-1, is as follows: DSGVTQTPKHLITATGQRVTLRCSPRSGDLSVYWYQQSLDQGLQFLIQYYNGEERAKGNILERFSAQQFPDLHSELNLSSLELGDSALYFCASSQSWTLETPAFFGQGTRLTVV.